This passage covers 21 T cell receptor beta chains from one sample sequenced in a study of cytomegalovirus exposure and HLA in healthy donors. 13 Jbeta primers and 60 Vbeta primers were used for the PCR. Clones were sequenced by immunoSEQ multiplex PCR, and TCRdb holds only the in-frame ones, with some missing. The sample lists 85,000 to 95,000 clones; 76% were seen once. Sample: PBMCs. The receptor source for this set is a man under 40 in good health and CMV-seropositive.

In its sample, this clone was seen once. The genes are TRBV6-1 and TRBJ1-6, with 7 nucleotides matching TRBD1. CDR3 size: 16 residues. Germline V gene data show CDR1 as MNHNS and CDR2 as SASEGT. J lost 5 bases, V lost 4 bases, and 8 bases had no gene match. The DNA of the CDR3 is TGTGCCAGCAGTGGGGGGGCAGGGGGTAATAATTCACCCCTCCACTTT. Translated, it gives CASSGGAGGNNSPLHF.

CDR3 region: CASSYLGYGYTF. CDR3 in DNA: TGTGCCAGCAGTTACCTCGGCTATGGCTACACCTTC. J is TRBJ1-2 and V is TRBV6-8; D remains ambiguous. Trimming cost V 2 bases and J 4 bases, with 5 bases left between them. This CDR3 is built from 12 residues. CDR1 is MNHGY and CDR2 is SAAAGT in the germline V gene.

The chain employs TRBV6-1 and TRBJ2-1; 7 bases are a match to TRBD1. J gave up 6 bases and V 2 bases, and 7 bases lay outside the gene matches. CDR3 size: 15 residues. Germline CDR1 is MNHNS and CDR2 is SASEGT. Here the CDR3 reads CASSESIGGFNEQFF. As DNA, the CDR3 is TGTGCCAGCAGTGAATCTATAGGGGGCTTCAATGAGCAGTTCTTC.

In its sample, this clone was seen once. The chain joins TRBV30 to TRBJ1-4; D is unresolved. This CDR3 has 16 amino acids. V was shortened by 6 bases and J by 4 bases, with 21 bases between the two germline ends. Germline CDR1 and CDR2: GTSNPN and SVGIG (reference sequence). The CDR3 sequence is CACLGGRHPLNEKLFF. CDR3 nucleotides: TGTGCCTGCCTTGGAGGCCGCCACCCCCTTAATGAAAAACTGTTTTTT.

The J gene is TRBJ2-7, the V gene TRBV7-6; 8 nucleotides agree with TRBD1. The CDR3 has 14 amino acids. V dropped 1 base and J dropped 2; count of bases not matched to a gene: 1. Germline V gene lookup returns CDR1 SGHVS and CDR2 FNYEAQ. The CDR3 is CASSLGTGTYEQYF. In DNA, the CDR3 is TGTGCCAGCAGCTTAGGGACAGGGACCTACGAGCAGTACTTC.

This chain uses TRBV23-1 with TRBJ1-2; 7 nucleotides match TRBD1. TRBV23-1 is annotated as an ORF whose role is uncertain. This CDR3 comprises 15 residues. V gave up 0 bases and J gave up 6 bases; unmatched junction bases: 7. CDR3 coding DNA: TGCGCCAGCAGTCAATCCCCGGGGACAGTTAATGGCTACACCTTC. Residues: CASSQSPGTVNGYTF.

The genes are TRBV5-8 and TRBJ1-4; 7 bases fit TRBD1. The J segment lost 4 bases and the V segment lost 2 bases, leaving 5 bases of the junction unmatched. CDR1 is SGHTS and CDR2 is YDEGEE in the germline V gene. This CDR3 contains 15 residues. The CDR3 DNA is TGTGCCAGCAGCTTTGCCGGGACAGATAATGAAAAACTGTTTTTT. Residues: CASSFAGTDNEKLFF. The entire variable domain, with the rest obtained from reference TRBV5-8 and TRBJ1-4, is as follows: EAGVTQSPTHLIKTRGQQATLRCSPISGHTSVYWYQQALGLGLQFLLWYDEGEERNRGNFPPRFSGRQFPNYSSELNVNALELEDSALYLCASSFAGTDNEKLFFGSGTQLSVL.

CDR3 in DNA: TGCGCCAGCAGCTTGGAGGCAGGGGGCTTTGGAAACACCATATATTTT. It is translated as CASSLEAGGFGNTIYF. This chain joins TRBV5-1 and TRBJ1-3, with TRBD1 matching over 8 bases. CDR1 SGHRS and CDR2 YFSETQ come from the germline V gene. The CDR3 spans 16 residues. Trimming at V came to 0 bases and at J to 3 bases, leaving 5 bases not matched to a gene.

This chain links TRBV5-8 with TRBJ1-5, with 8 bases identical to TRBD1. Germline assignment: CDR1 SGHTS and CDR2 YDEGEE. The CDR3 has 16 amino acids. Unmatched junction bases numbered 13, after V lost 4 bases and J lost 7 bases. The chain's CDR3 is CASSTRGQARRQPQHF. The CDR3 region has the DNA TGTGCCAGCAGCACTCGGGGACAGGCGAGAAGGCAGCCCCAGCATTTT.

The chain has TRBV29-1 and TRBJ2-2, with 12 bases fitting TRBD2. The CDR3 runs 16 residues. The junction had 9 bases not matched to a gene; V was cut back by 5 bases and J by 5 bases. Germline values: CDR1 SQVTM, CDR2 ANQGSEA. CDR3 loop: CSVSRLAGEGTGELFF. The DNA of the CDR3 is TGCAGCGTTTCAAGACTAGCGGGAGAGGGGACCGGGGAGCTGTTTTTT.

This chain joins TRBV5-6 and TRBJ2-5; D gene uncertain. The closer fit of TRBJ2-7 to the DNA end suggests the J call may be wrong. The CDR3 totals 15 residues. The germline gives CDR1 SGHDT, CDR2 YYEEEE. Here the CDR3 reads CASSLSETEIDEQYF. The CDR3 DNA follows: TGTGCCAGCAGCTTGAGCGAAACGGAAATCGACGAGCAGTACTTC.

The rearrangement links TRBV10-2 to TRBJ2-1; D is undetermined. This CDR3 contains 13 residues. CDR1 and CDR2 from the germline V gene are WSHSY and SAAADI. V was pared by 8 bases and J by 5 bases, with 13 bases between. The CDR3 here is CASGSDWNNEQFF. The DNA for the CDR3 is TGCGCCAGCGGTAGTGACTGGAACAATGAGCAGTTCTTC.

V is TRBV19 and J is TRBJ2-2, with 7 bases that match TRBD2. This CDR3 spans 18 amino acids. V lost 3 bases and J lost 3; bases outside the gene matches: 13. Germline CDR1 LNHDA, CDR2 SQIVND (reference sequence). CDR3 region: CASSIPSGWEGYTGELFF. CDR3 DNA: TGTGCCAGTAGTATTCCATCCGGGTGGGAGGGCTACACCGGGGAGCTGTTTTTT.

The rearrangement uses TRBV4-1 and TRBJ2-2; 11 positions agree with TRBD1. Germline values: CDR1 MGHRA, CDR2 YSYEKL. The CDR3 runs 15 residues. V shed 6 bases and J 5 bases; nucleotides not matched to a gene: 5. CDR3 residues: CASRPGTGGTGELFF. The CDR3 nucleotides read TGCGCCAGCAGACCCGGGACAGGGGGTACCGGGGAGCTGTTTTTT.

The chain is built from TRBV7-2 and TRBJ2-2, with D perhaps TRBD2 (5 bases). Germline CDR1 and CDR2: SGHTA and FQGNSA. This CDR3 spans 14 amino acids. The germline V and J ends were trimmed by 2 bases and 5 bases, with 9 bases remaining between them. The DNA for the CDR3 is TGTGCCAGCAGCTTAAAAGGGAGAACCGGGGAGCTGTTTTTT. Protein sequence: CASSLKGRTGELFF. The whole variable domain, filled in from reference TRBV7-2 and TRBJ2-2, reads GAGVSQSPSNKVTEKGKDVELRCDPISGHTALYWYRQSLGQGLEFLIYFQGNSAPDKSGLPSDRFSAERTGGSVSTLTIQRTQQEDSAVYLCASSLKGRTGELFFGEGSRLTVL.

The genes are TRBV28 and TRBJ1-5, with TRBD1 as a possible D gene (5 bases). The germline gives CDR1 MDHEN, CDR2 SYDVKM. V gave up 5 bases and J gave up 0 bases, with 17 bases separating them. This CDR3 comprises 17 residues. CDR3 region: CASSRGFDSYSNQPQHF. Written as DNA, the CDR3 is TGTGCCAGCAGTCGAGGTTTCGACAGTTATAGCAATCAGCCCCAGCATTTT.

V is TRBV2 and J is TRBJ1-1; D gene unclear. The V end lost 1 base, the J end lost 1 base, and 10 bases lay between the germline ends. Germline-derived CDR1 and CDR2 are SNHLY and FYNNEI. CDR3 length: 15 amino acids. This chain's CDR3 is CASSEGRPGNTEAFF. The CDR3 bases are TGTGCCAGCAGTGAAGGCAGGCCCGGGAACACTGAAGCTTTCTTT.

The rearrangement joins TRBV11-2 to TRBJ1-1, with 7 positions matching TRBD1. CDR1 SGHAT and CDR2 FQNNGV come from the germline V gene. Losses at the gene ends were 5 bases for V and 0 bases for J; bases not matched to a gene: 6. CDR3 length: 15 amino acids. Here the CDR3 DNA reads TGTGCCAGCAGCCCCCACAGGGGTTTGAACACTGAAGCTTTCTTT. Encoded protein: CASSPHRGLNTEAFF.

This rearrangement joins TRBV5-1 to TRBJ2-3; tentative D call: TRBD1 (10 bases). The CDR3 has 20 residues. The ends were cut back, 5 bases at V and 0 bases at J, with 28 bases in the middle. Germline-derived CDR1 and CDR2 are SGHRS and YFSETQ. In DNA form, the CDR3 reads TGCGCCAGCAGTCGACAGGGGGCGAGCGGGGGGCTCAGGAGCACAGATACGCAGTATTTT. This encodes CASSRQGASGGLRSTDTQYF.

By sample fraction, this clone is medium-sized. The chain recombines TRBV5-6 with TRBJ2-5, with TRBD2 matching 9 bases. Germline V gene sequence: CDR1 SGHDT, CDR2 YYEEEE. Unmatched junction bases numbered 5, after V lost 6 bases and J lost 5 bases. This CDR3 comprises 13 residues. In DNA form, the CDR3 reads TGTGCCAGCAAAATGACTAGCGGTGAGACCCAGTACTTC. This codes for CASKMTSGETQYF.

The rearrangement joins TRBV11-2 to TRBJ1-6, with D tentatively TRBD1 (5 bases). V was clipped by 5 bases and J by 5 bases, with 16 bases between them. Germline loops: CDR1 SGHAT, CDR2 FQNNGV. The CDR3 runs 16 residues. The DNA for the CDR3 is TGTGCCAGCAGCCCCAACCAGGGTCAGAATAATTCACCCCTCCACTTT. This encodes CASSPNQGQNNSPLHF.